This TCR beta chain emerged from a study of Graves' ophthalmopathy and Graves' hyperthyroidism. General study results and limits: Distinction of ophthalmopathy from stable hyperthyroidism by a 13-signature model reached roughly 85% sensitivity and 81.08% specificity. Blood also contained most of the expanded thyroid clonotypes above 0.001 frequency.

The TCR beta CDR3 regions underwent amplification from RNA transcripts. Second-round multiplex PCR came after first-round RT-PCR with HTBI primers. TCRdb processed the multiplex PCR reads anew with MiXCR; each CDR3 protein has one entry. The table includes over a million distinct CDR3 sequences, 35% to 45% detected once. Comment on this clonotype: Antigen: not known.

Patients were left out if they had other autoimmune diseases, uncontrolled infections, pregnancy or lactation. Diagnosis used clinical symptoms, serum thyroxine, TRAb, thyroid ultrasound and orbital computed tomography. The source is an adult man with Graves' hyperthyroidism. Sequenced material: peripheral blood or thyroid tissue (not recorded which).

In DNA, the CDR3 is TGTGCCAGCAGTTTAACAGTATTCACCGGGGAGCTGTTTTTT. Protein sequence: CASSLTVFTGELFF. The chain is built from TRBV12-3 or TRBV12-4 and TRBJ2-2; D uncertain. The CDR3 has 14 amino acids. With 2 bases removed from V and 4 bases from J, the gap between germline ends came to 8 bases.